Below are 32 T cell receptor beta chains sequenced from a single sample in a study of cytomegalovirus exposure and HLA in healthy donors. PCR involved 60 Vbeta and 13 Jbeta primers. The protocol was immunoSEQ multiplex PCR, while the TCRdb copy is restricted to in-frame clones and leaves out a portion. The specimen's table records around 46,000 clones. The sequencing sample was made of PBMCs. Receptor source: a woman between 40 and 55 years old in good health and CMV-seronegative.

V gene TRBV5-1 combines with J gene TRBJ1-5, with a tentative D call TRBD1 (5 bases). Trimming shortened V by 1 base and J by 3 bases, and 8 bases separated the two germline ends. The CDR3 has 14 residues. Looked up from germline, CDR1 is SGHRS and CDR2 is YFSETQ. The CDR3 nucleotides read TGCGCCAGCAGCTTGTCGGGGGACAATCAGCCCCAGCATTTT. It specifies CASSLSGDNQPQHF.

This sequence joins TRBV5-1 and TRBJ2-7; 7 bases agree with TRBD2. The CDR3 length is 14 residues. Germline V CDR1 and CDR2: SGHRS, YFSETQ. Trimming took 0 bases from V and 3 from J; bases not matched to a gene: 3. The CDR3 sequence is CASSLAAGDYEQYF. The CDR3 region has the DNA TGCGCCAGCAGCTTGGCCGCGGGAGACTACGAGCAGTACTTC.

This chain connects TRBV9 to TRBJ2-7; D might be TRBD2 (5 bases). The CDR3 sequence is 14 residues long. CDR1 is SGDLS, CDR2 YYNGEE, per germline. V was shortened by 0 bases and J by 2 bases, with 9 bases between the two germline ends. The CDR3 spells CASSVGTAAYEQYF. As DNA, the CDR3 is TGTGCCAGCAGCGTAGGTACAGCGGCCTACGAGCAGTACTTC.

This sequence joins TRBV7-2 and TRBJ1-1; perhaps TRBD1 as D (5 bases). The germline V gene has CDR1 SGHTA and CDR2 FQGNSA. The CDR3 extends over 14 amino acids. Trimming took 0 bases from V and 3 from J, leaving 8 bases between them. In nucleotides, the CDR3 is TGTGCCAGCAGCTTAGCAGGGGCCTACACTGAAGCTTTCTTT. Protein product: CASSLAGAYTEAFF. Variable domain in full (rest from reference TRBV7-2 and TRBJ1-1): GAGVSQSPSNKVTEKGKDVELRCDPISGHTALYWYRQSLGQGLEFLIYFQGNSAPDKSGLPSDRFSAERTGGSVSTLTIQRTQQEDSAVYLCASSLAGAYTEAFFGQGTRLTVV.

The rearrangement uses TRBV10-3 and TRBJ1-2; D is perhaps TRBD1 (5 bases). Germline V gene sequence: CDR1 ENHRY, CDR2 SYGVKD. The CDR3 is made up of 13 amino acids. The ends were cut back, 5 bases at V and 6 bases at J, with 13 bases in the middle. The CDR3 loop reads CAISRQYDDGYTF. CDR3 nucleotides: TGTGCCATCAGTCGACAGTATGATGATGGCTACACCTTC.

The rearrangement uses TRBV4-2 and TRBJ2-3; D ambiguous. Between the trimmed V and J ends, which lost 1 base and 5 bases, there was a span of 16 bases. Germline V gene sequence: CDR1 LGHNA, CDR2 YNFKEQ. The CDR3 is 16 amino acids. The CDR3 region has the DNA TGTGCCAGCAGCCAAGGAGAGGCGGCTAGTCGAGATACGCAGTATTTT. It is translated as CASSQGEAASRDTQYF.

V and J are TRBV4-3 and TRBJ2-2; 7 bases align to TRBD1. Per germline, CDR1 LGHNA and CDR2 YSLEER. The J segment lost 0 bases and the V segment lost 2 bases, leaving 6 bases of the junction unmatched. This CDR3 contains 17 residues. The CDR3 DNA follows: TGCGCCAGCAGCCAAATCTTGGGGACAGCGAACACCGGGGAGCTGTTTTTT. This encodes CASSQILGTANTGELFF.

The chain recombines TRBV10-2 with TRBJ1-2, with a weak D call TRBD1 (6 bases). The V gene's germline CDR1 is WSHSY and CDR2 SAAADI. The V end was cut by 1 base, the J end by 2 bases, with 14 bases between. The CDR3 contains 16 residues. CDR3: CASSEFPGHKNYGYTF. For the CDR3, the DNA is TGCGCCAGCAGTGAGTTTCCGGGACACAAGAACTATGGCTACACCTTC.

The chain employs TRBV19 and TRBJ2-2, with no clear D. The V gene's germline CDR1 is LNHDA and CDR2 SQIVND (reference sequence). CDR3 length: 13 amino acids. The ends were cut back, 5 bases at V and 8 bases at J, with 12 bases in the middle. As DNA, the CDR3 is TGTGCCAGTAGTGCCGTTATCGGTGGGGAGCTGTTTTTT. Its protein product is CASSAVIGGELFF. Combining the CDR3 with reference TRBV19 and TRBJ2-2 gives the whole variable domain DGGITQSPKYLFRKEGQNVTLSCEQNLNHDAMYWYRQDPGQGLRLIYYSQIVNDFQKGDIAEGYSVSREKKESFPLTVTSAQKNPTAFYLCASSAVIGGELFFGEGSRLTVL.

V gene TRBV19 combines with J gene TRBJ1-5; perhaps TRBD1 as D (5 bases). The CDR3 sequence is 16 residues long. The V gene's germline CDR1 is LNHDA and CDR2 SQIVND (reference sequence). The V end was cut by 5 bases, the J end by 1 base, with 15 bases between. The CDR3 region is CASSPGWGGSNQPQHF. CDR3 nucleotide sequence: TGTGCCAGTAGTCCAGGTTGGGGGGGGAGCAATCAGCCCCAGCATTTT.

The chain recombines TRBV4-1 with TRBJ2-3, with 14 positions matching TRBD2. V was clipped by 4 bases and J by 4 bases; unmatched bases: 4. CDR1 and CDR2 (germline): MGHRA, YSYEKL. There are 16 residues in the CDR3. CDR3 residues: CASSRSGLAGADTQYF. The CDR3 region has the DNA TGCGCCAGCAGCCGCTCGGGACTAGCGGGAGCAGATACGCAGTATTTT.

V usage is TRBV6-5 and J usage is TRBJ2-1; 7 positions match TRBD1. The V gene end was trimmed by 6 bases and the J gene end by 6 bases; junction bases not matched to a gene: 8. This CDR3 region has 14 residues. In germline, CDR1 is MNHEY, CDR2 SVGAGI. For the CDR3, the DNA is TGTGCCAGCAGATCGACAGGGTGGATCAATGAGCAGTTCTTC. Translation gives CASRSTGWINEQFF.

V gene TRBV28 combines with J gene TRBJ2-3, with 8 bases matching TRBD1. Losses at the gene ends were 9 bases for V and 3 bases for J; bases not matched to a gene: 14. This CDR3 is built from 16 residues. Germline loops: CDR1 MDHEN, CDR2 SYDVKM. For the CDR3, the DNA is TGTGCCAGTCTCACCTTCATCAGGGGGCGGACAGATACGCAGTATTTT. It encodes CASLTFIRGRTDTQYF.

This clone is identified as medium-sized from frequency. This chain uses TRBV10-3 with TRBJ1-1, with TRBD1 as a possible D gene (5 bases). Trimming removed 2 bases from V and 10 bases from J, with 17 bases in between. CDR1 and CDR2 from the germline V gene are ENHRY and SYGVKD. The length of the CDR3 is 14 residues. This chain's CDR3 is CAISERLTVWGAFF. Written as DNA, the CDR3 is TGTGCCATCAGTGAGCGGCTGACAGTTTGGGGAGCTTTCTTT.

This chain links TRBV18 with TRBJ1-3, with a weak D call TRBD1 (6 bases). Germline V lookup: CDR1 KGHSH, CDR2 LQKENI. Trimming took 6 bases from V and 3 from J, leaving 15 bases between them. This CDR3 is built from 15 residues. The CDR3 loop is CASSLTGRDGNTIYF. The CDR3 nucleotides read TGTGCCAGCTCGCTGACAGGAAGGGATGGAAACACCATATATTTT.

The CDR3 nucleotides are TGTGCCAGCGATCGGCGGCAGGGCAACACCGGGGAGCTGTTTTTT. Translation: CASDRRQGNTGELFF. The rearrangement joins TRBV5-8 to TRBJ2-2, with D perhaps TRBD1 (5 bases). Germline loops: CDR1 SGHTS, CDR2 YDEGEE. The CDR3 is made up of 15 amino acids. V shed 7 bases and J shed 2 bases, with 15 bases lying between them.

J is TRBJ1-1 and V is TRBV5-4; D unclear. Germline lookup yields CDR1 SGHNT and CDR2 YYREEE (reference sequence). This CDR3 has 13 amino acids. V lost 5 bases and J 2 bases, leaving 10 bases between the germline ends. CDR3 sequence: CASSRHLNTEAFF. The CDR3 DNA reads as TGTGCCAGCAGTCGACACCTCAACACTGAAGCTTTCTTT.

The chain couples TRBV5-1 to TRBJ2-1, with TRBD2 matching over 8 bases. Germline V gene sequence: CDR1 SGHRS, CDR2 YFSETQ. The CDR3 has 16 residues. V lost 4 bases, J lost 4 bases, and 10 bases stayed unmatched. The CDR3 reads CASSAFSGALYNEQFF. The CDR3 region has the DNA TGCGCCAGCAGCGCATTTAGCGGGGCTCTTTACAATGAGCAGTTCTTC.

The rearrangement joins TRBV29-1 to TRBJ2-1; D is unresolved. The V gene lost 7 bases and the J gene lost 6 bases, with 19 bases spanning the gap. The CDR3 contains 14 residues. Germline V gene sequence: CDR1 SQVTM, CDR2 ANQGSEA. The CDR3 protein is CSAAAPRGINEQFF. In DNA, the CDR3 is TGCAGCGCCGCAGCCCCTCGCGGCATCAATGAGCAGTTCTTC.

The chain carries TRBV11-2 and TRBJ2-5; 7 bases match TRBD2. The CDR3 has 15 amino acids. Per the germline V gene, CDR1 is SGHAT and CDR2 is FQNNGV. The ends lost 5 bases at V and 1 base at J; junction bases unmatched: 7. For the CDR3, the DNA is TGTGCCAGCAGCCGGCGGGTAGCGGGCCAAGAGACCCAGTACTTC. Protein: CASSRRVAGQETQYF.

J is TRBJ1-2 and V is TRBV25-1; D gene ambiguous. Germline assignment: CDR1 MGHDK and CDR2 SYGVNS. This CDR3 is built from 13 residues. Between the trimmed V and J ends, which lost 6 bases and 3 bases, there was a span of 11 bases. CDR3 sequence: CASRSDSYYGYTF. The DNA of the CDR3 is TGTGCCAGCAGATCCGACTCCTACTATGGCTACACCTTC.

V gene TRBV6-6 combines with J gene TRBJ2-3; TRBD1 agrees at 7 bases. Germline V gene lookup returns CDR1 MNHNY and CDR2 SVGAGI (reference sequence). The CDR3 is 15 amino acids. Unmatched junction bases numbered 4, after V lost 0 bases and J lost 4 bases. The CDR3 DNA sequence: TGTGCCAGCAGTTACTCGAGTGGGACAGCAGATACGCAGTATTTT. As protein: CASSYSSGTADTQYF.

This CDR3 reads CASRTLASLQFF. The CDR3 DNA reads TGTGCCAGCAGAACTCTAGCGTCCTTGCAGTTCTTC. The chain combines TRBV6-1 with TRBJ2-1; tentatively, D is TRBD2 (6 bases). The germline CDR1 and CDR2 sequences are MNHNS and SASEGT. V was cut by 6 bases and J by 12 bases, with 15 bases left in between. The CDR3 sequence is 12 residues long.

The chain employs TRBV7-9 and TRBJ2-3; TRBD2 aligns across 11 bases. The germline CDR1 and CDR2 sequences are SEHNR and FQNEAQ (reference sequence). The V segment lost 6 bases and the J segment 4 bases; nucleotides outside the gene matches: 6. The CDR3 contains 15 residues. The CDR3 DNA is TGTGCCAGCAGTCTTACTAGCGGGAGTGCAGATACGCAGTATTTT. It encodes CASSLTSGSADTQYF.

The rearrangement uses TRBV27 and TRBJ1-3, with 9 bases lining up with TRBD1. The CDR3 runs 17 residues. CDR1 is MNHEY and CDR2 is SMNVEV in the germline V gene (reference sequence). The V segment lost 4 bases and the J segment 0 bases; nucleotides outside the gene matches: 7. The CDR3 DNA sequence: TGTGCCAGCAGTTCCGGGACAGGGTTTGGCTCTGGAAACACCATATATTTT. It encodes CASSSGTGFGSGNTIYF.

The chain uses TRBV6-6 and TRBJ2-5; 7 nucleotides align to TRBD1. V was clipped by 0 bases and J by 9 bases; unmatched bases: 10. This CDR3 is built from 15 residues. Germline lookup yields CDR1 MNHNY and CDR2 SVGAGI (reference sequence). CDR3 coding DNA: TGTGCCAGCAGTTACTCGACAACAGGGGCTGAGGCCCAGTACTTC. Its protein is CASSYSTTGAEAQYF.

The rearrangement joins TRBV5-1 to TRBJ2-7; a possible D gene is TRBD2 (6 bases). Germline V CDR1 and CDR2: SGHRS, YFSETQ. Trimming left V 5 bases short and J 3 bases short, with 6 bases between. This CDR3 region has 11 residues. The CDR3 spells CASRGGYEQYF. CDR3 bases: TGCGCCAGCAGGGGGGGCTACGAGCAGTACTTC.

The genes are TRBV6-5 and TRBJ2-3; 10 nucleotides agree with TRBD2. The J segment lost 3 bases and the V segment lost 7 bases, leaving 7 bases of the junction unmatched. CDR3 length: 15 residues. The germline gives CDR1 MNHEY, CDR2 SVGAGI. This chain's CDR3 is CASNSRTSGTDTQYF. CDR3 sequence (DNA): TGTGCCAGCAACTCGAGGACTAGCGGTACAGATACGCAGTATTTT.

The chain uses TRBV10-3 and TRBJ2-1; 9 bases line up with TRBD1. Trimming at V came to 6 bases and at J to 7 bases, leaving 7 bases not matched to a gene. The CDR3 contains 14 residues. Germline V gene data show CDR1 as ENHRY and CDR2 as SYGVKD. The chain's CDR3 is CAISPGQGNNEQFF. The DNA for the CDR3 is TGTGCCATCAGCCCGGGACAGGGAAATAATGAGCAGTTCTTC.

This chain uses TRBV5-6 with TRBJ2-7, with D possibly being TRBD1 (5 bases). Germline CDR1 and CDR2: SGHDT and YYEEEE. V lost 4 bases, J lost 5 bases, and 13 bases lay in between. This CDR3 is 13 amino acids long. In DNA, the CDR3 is TGTGCCAGCAGCCGAAGACAGTTAGACGAGCAGTACTTC. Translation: CASSRRQLDEQYF.

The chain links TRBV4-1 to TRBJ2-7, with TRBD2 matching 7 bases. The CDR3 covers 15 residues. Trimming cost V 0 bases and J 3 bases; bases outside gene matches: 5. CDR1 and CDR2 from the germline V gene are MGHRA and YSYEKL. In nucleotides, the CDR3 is TGCGCCAGCAGCCAAGAAGCGGGGCAGGGCTACGAGCAGTACTTC. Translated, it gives CASSQEAGQGYEQYF.

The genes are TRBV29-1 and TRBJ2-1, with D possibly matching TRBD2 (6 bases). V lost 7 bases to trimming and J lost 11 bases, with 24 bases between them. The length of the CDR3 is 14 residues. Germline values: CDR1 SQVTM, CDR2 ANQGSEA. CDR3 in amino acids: CSAPRDGRSAKQFF. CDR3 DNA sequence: TGCAGCGCCCCTCGGGACGGGAGATCGGCGAAGCAGTTCTTC.